This TCR beta chain was documented in a study of blood T cell repertoires in COVID-19. Study information: Donors in the United States, Italy and Spain gave samples during acute or convalescent COVID-19.

TCRdb's copy holds only in-frame clones and misses some; the assay was immunoSEQ multiplex PCR. The sample gives 200,000 or so clones, approximately 85% of which show up once; roughly 3.5% is in the top ten. V was pared by 3 bases and J by 7 bases, with 13 bases between. CDR3 length: 14 residues. CDR1 and CDR2 from the germline V gene are MNHEY and SMNVEV (reference sequence). The chain links TRBV27 to TRBJ1-5, with D perhaps TRBD1 (6 bases). The sample was peripheral blood. The TCR sequence derives from a man in his sixties with acute or convalescent COVID-19. The CDR3 spells CASSFSGASQPQHF. The CDR3 coding sequence is TGTGCCAGCAGTTTCTCAGGGGCGAGCCAGCCCCAGCATTTT.